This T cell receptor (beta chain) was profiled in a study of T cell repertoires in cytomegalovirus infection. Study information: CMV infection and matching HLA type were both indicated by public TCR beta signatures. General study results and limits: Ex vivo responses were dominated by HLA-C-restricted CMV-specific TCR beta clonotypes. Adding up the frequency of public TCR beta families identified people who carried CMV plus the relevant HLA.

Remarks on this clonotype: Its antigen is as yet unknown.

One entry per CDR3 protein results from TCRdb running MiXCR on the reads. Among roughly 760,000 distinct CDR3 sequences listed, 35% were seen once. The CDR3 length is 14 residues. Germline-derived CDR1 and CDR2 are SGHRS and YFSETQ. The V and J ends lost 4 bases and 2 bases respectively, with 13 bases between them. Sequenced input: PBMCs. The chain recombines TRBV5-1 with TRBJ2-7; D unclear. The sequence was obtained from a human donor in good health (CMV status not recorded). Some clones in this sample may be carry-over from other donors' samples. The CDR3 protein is CASSRADGAYEQYF. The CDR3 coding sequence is TGCGCCAGCAGCCGGGCCGACGGTGCCTACGAGCAGTACTTC.